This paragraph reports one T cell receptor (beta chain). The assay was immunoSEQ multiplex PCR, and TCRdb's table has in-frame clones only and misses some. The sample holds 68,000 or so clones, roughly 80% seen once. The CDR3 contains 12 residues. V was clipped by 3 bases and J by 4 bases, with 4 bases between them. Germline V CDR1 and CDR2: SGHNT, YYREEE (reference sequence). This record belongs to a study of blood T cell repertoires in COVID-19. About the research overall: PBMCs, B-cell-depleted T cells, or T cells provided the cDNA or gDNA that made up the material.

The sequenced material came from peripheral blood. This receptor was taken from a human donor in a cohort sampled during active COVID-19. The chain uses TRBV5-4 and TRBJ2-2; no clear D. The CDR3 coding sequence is TGTGCCAGCAGCTCGGGCACCGGGGAGCTGTTTTTT. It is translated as CASSSGTGELFF.